The 24 T cell receptor beta chains below all came from one sample that was sequenced in a study of shared clonotypes between healthy human individuals. Repertoires were generated with immunoSEQ multiplex PCR, while TCRdb's copy carries only in-frame clones and drops some. Found here are about 2.4 million clones, roughly 93% of them singletons; the top ten hold around 0.4%. What was sequenced was naive CD4+ T cells from PBMCs. Subset described: CD45RA+ positively selected. The receptors stem from a man aged 18 to 29 in good health. Some clones in this sample may be carry-over from other donors' samples.

The J gene is TRBJ2-2, the V gene TRBV4-2; D tentatively reads TRBD1 or TRBD2 (5 bases each). Deletions cut 1 base from V and 3 bases from J, with 12 bases between. The CDR3 loop spans 16 amino acids. In germline, CDR1 is LGHNA, CDR2 YNFKEQ. The CDR3 nucleotides read TGTGCCAGCAGCCAAGCGGGGCCCGGCGACACCGGGGAGCTGTTTTTT. Its protein is CASSQAGPGDTGELFF.

The chain joins TRBV10-3 to TRBJ2-1; no definite D call. The CDR3 contains 15 residues. Per germline, CDR1 ENHRY and CDR2 SYGVKD. V was clipped by 0 bases and J by 4 bases, with 10 bases between them. The CDR3 DNA reads TGTGCCATCAGTGAGTCGGAGATCTTTTACAATGAGCAGTTCTTC. This translates into CAISESEIFYNEQFF.

V usage is TRBV18 and J usage is TRBJ1-2; TRBD1 is a possible D gene (6 bases). V lost 3 bases to trimming and J lost 2 bases, with 25 bases between them. Germline CDR1 and CDR2: KGHSH and LQKENI. The CDR3 is 19 residues long. CDR3: CASSPTFAGGSGVNYGYTF. The CDR3 nucleotides are TGTGCCAGCTCACCGACCTTTGCTGGGGGCTCGGGAGTGAACTATGGCTACACCTTC.

The chain combines TRBV30 with TRBJ1-1, with TRBD1 matching 9 bases. Per the germline V gene, CDR1 is GTSNPN and CDR2 is SVGIG (reference sequence). The CDR3 length is 13 residues. The V segment lost 5 bases and the J segment 5 bases; nucleotides outside the gene matches: 6. The CDR3 spells CAWARGTGTEAFF. The CDR3 coding sequence is TGTGCCTGGGCCCGGGGGACAGGGACTGAAGCTTTCTTT.

J is TRBJ1-2 and V is TRBV28, with D maybe TRBD1 (6 bases). The CDR3 covers 14 residues. The germline gives CDR1 MDHEN, CDR2 SYDVKM. Deletions cut 1 base from V and 9 bases from J, with 15 bases between. CDR3 region: CASSLYRTVVSYTF. The CDR3 bases are TGTGCCAGCAGTTTATACAGGACAGTCGTGAGCTACACCTTC.

This clone was found once. Other nucleotide sequences in the sample specify the same CDR3. The genes are TRBV7-2 and TRBJ1-4, with D possibly being TRBD1 (6 bases). The CDR3 loop spans 14 amino acids. The V end was cut by 2 bases, the J end by 8 bases, with 12 bases between. The V gene's germline CDR1 is SGHTA and CDR2 FQGNSA. The DNA of the CDR3 is TGTGCCAGCAGCTTACAGGGGATGGGGGAAAAACTGTTTTTT. Its translation is CASSLQGMGEKLFF.

In this sample, this clone turned up once. This chain connects TRBV10-2 to TRBJ2-5, with 12 bases identical to TRBD2. This CDR3 comprises 15 residues. Germline V lookup: CDR1 WSHSY, CDR2 SAAADI. J lost 4 bases, V lost 6 bases, and 6 bases had no gene match. Here the CDR3 DNA reads TGCGCCAGCAGATTACCTAGCGGGAGGGGAGAGACCCAGTACTTC. It codes for CASRLPSGRGETQYF.

The chain is built from TRBV29-1 and TRBJ2-1; a possible D gene is TRBD2 (5 bases). Trimming took 7 bases from V and 6 from J, leaving 19 bases between them. The CDR3 contains 14 residues. Germline V gene data show CDR1 as SQVTM and CDR2 as ANQGSEA. CDR3 sequence: CSAEEVFGGNEQFF. DNA of the CDR3: TGCAGCGCCGAAGAGGTTTTTGGAGGCAATGAGCAGTTCTTC.

A single count supports this clone. The chain has TRBV19 and TRBJ1-4, with D maybe TRBD1 (6 bases). In germline, CDR1 is LNHDA, CDR2 SQIVND (reference sequence). V dropped 8 bases and J dropped 0 bases, with 13 bases sitting between them. CDR3 length: 15 residues. CDR3 sequence: CASCPGAATNEKLFF. Written as DNA, the CDR3 is TGTGCCAGTTGTCCGGGGGCGGCAACTAATGAAAAACTGTTTTTT.

The chain combines TRBV29-1 with TRBJ2-3; the D call may be TRBD1 or TRBD2 (5 bases each). V lost 1 base and J lost 1, with 15 bases in between. Germline loops: CDR1 SQVTM, CDR2 ANQGSEA. This CDR3 region has 16 residues. CDR3 sequence reads: CSVEGGKGVGTDTQYF. CDR3 nucleotides: TGCAGCGTTGAAGGGGGGAAAGGGGTGGGCACAGATACGCAGTATTTT.

The gene calls are TRBV5-1 and TRBJ2-2; tentatively, D is TRBD2 (7 bases). Germline V gene sequence: CDR1 SGHRS, CDR2 YFSETQ. The CDR3 length is 15 residues. V lost 3 bases to trimming and J lost 0 bases, with 9 bases between them. CDR3 residues: CASSWEGANTGELFF. For the CDR3, the DNA is TGCGCCAGCAGCTGGGAGGGGGCGAACACCGGGGAGCTGTTTTTT.

CDR3 in DNA: TGTGCCAGCAGCGCCGGGACAGGATTCTACGAGCAGTACTTC. This encodes CASSAGTGFYEQYF. This chain connects TRBV9 to TRBJ2-7; TRBD1 matches at 8 bases. This CDR3 is built from 14 residues. Germline V gene data show CDR1 as SGDLS and CDR2 as YYNGEE. V was clipped by 3 bases and J by 3 bases; unmatched bases: 5.

V and J are TRBV2 and TRBJ1-4; possibly TRBD1 for D (5 bases). Germline values: CDR1 SNHLY, CDR2 FYNNEI. The CDR3 totals 16 residues. The V end was cut by 3 bases, the J end by 5 bases, with 16 bases between. The CDR3 region is CASSEGMGVYNEKLFF. CDR3 coding DNA: TGTGCCAGCAGTGAGGGGATGGGGGTCTACAATGAAAAACTGTTTTTT. Using reference TRBV2 and TRBJ1-4 for the parts outside the CDR3, the full variable domain is EPEVTQTPSHQVTQMGQEVILRCVPISNHLYFYWYRQILGQKVEFLVSFYNNEISEKSEIFDDQFSVERPDGSNFTLKIRSTKLEDSAMYFCASSEGMGVYNEKLFFGSGTQLSVL.

The chain uses TRBV19 and TRBJ2-5; D is ambiguous. V gave up 5 bases and J gave up 1 base, with 11 bases separating them. The germline CDR1 and CDR2 sequences are LNHDA and SQIVND (reference sequence). The CDR3 consists of 14 residues. CDR3: CASSPARFQETQYF. As DNA, the CDR3 is TGTGCCAGTAGTCCAGCTAGGTTCCAAGAGACCCAGTACTTC.

The chain recombines TRBV5-1 with TRBJ1-4; TRBD1 matches at 12 bases. In germline, CDR1 is SGHRS, CDR2 YFSETQ. The V segment lost 2 bases and the J segment 8 bases; nucleotides outside the gene matches: 4. This CDR3 is built from 15 residues. Here the CDR3 DNA reads TGCGCCAGCAGCTTTACCGGGACAGGGGGCGAAAAACTGTTTTTT. It specifies CASSFTGTGGEKLFF.

The chain combines TRBV28 with TRBJ1-1; D might be TRBD1 (5 bases). Trimming stripped 3 bases from V and 0 bases from J, with 11 bases between. This CDR3 comprises 15 residues. CDR1 and CDR2 from the germline V gene are MDHEN and SYDVKM. This CDR3 reads CASSFTWGMNTEAFF. The CDR3 DNA sequence: TGTGCCAGCAGTTTCACTTGGGGCATGAACACTGAAGCTTTCTTT.

This clone occurred once. The chain uses TRBV28 and TRBJ2-5; D unclear. The CDR3 runs 18 residues. Germline V gene data show CDR1 as MDHEN and CDR2 as SYDVKM. The V end was cut by 2 bases, the J end by 4 bases, with 23 bases between. The CDR3 sequence is CASSLLRGRALWRETQYF. CDR3 bases: TGTGCCAGCAGTTTACTCCGAGGTCGCGCTCTCTGGAGAGAGACCCAGTACTTC.

The rearrangement links TRBV28 to TRBJ2-4; D ambiguous. V dropped 4 bases and J dropped 0 bases, with 13 bases sitting between them. This CDR3 comprises 16 residues. Germline values: CDR1 MDHEN, CDR2 SYDVKM. The DNA of the CDR3 is TGTGCCAGCAGTTCCGTATCCCATCTAGCCAAAAACATTCAGTACTTC. The encoded protein is CASSSVSHLAKNIQYF.

V and J are TRBV2 and TRBJ2-1; D not certain. V was clipped by 7 bases and J by 6 bases, with 7 bases between them. CDR1 and CDR2 (germline): SNHLY, FYNNEI. The CDR3 is made up of 11 amino acids. The CDR3 sequence: CASIVFNEQFF. In nucleotides, the CDR3 is TGTGCCAGCATCGTCTTCAATGAGCAGTTCTTC. The whole variable domain, filled in from reference TRBV2 and TRBJ2-1, reads EPEVTQTPSHQVTQMGQEVILRCVPISNHLYFYWYRQILGQKVEFLVSFYNNEISEKSEIFDDQFSVERPDGSNFTLKIRSTKLEDSAMYFCASIVFNEQFFGPGTRLTVL.

The gene calls are TRBV27 and TRBJ1-5, with 7 nucleotides matching TRBD1. This CDR3 contains 14 residues. Losses at the gene ends were 6 bases for V and 6 bases for J; bases not matched to a gene: 8. Germline CDR1 and CDR2: MNHEY and SMNVEV (reference sequence). CDR3 nucleotide sequence: TGTGCCAGCAGAGTGACAGGGATCGGTCAGCCCCAGCATTTT. Translated, it gives CASRVTGIGQPQHF.

The chain couples TRBV27 to TRBJ2-2; TRBD2 matches 12 bases. The CDR3 has 17 amino acids. The germline V gene encodes CDR1 MNHEY and CDR2 SMNVEV (reference sequence). V gave up 5 bases and J gave up 4 bases; unmatched junction bases: 8. The CDR3 DNA reads as TGTGCCAGCAGTGAGCTAGCGGGAGGGCCGGTCACCGGGGAGCTGTTTTTT. Encoded protein: CASSELAGGPVTGELFF.

The chain links TRBV9 to TRBJ1-1; D may be TRBD1 (5 bases). CDR1 and CDR2 from the germline V gene are SGDLS and YYNGEE. V was cut by 0 bases and J by 3 bases, with 12 bases left in between. CDR3 length: 15 amino acids. CDR3 region: CASSVGMGRDTEAFF. CDR3 in DNA: TGTGCCAGCAGCGTAGGCATGGGCAGGGACACTGAAGCTTTCTTT.

This chain links TRBV6-5 with TRBJ1-1; no clear D gene. The CDR3 runs to 15 residues. The V end was cut by 6 bases, the J end by 6 bases, with 20 bases between. Germline V gene data show CDR1 as MNHEY and CDR2 as SVGAGI. The CDR3, as DNA: TGTGCCAGCAGGAGAGGCTCACGCAGTATTCCTGAAGCTTTCTTT. Translated: CASRRGSRSIPEAFF.

This chain links TRBV9 with TRBJ1-1; D is unresolved. Germline CDR1 reads SGDLS; CDR2 reads YYNGEE. This CDR3 region has 16 residues. V lost 0 bases, J lost 4 bases, and 16 bases lay in between. CDR3 bases: TGTGCCAGCAGCGTAGGCGGCAGTAGACCGACCACTGAAGCTTTCTTT. Translating gives CASSVGGSRPTTEAFF.